This T cell receptor beta chain is drawn from a study of T-cell memory formation after mild COVID-19 (dated by TCRdb to about 2021). Regarding the complete study: TCR sequence clusters from the two donors were found to be largely donor specific. In two donors, T-cell clones that expanded and contracted after mild COVID-19 were followed by sequencing TCRalpha and TCRbeta repertoires longitudinally. Two young, previously healthy adult volunteers, one female and one male, were included in the cohort.

Sequenced using an Illumina NovaSeq 6000. TCRalpha and TCRbeta cDNA libraries were built by 5'RACE with constant-segment primers, adding sample barcodes and unique molecular identifiers. RNA was extracted from every sample with Trizol reagent. Amplification of the libraries took two PCR steps, and the second step added a second sample barcode plus Illumina TruSeq adapters. Sequencing of libraries was performed on an Illumina NovaSeq with 2 x 150 bp paired-end reads. The paper's data handling went like this. Demultiplexing of reads and collapsing into UMI-guided consensus sequences were performed with migec v1.2.7. Using mixcr v2.1.11, UMI consensuses were aligned to TRA and TRB V and J templates and then assembled into clonotypes. Clonotypes were classified as expanded or contracted when called significant by both edgeR and NoisET, with noise models trained on biological replicates. For edgeR calls, the cutoffs were a false discovery rate-adjusted p below 0.01 and a log2 fold-change threshold of 1. As an exploratory analysis of dynamics, PCA with hierarchical clustering was applied to max-normalized trajectories of the 1000 most abundant clonotypes. Separately sequenced CD4+ and CD8+ repertoires were used to assign the CD4 or CD8 phenotype of responding clones. Using fastp at Q25 and MiXCR, TCRdb reprocessed the public reads and kept productive beta chains. Records with the same CDR3 protein are collapsed into one entry carrying the most frequent genes and DNA. TCRdb's processing, not the authors', yielded these V and J calls. Recorded for this sample are roughly 200,000 distinct CDR3 sequences; about 22% of them occurred a single time. More than 20% of the sample is held by the ten biggest clonotypes.

As concerns this clonotype: The antigen it recognizes is unknown. Base-call qualities are not available, and no considerably larger clone is one nucleotide away.

The CDR3 spans 15 residues, from the cysteine through the phenylalanine. Only the CDR3 DNA is retained, 45 bases long and in frame from the first base. V ends up 3 bases short and J 4 bases short, with an unmatched junction base count of 8. The germline V gene (reference sequence) supplies CDR1 LNHDA and CDR2 SQIVND. General conclusions and limits of the study: From day 15 to 85, contracting clones showed balanced CD4/CD8 phenotypes, whereas a second wave of clones that expanded from day 15 to 37 leaned towards CD4+. SARS-CoV-2 specificity was not confirmed for the second-wave clones peaking on day 37. The study covered only a couple of mild cases, and larger cohorts including severe cases with pre-infection samples were considered necessary. The detection of some responding clones in pre-infection memory suggests that pre-existing cross-reactive memory T cells joined the SARS-CoV-2 response. Contracting CD4+ clones were located mainly in the CM and EM memory subsets, whereas CD8+ clones were found to be enriched in EMRA.

Ficoll-Paque density gradient centrifugation was used to isolate PBMCs. This clonotype was obtained from an adult woman who had mild COVID-19 (a few samples of this study predate the infection). The sample titles of this study are shuffled in the database, so cell type and time point are left out; the donor was told from shared clones. The chain is encoded by TRBV19 joined to TRBJ1-1, with TRBD1 identical over 7 junction bases. Input material: PBMCs or a T cell subset sorted from them (not recorded which). The bases are TGTGCCAGTAGTATCCGGACAGGCCTTGGCACTGAAGCTTTCTTT. The encoded protein is CASSIRTGLGTEAFF.